This T cell receptor beta chain was profiled in a study of OX40 agonist ivuxolimab in advanced cancers. Study at large: People in dose escalation had one of these cancers: hepatocellular carcinoma, melanoma, renal cell or head and neck cancer. Study observations and caveats: A proportion of nonresponders additionally exhibited low normalized T-cell clonal expansion. The expanded peripheral T cells' antigen specificity was not determined. Researchers report that CD8+ T cells had, on average, more expanded clones than CD4+.

Using immunoSEQ multiplex PCR, the repertoire was profiled, and TCRdb retains in-frame clones only, with some absent. The sample contains tens of thousands of clones, approximately 85% of which appear only once. The germline CDR1 and CDR2 sequences are LGHNA and YNFKEQ. The CDR3 sequence is 12 residues long. Trimming stripped 0 bases from V and 9 bases from J, with 6 bases between. As regards this clone: Its cognate antigen is unknown.

Sequenced here: CD4+ or CD8+ T cells sorted from blood, sampled in a trial of the OX40 agonist ivuxolimab. The chain links TRBV4-2 to TRBJ2-4; D remains unclear. The origin of this receptor is an adult with an advanced solid tumor such as melanoma, head and neck, liver or kidney cancer. CDR3 in amino acids: CASSQDPFIQYF. The CDR3 DNA follows: TGTGCCAGCAGCCAAGACCCTTTCATTCAGTACTTC.